The text below deals with one T cell receptor beta chain. The antigen is unknown. The record originates from a study of cytotoxic CD8 clonotypes in ibrutinib-treated CLL. For TCR beta libraries, 1.5 to 2 micrograms of genomic DNA were obtained from cryopreserved PBMCs. The repertoire was sequenced with immunoSEQ multiplex PCR; TCRdb's copy has only in-frame clones and lacks some. Seen here are more than 150,000 clones, 55% to 85% observed once, and the top ten hold 13%. General study points: Patients showed higher baseline clonality than age-matched healthy donors, and it tracked circulating CD8+ T-cell counts.

Germline CDR1 and CDR2: SGHTA and FQGTGA. V lost 4 bases to trimming and J lost 5 bases; unmatched junction nucleotides: 6. This CDR3 has 15 residues. The sample consisted of PBMCs, taken after 24 months of ibrutinib treatment. The chain uses TRBV7-3 and TRBJ2-1, with 9 nucleotides matching TRBD2. The TCR originated in a human donor with chronic lymphocytic leukemia. In DNA form, the CDR3 reads TGTGCCAGCAGCTACTTAGCGGGAGAGAACAATGAGCAGTTCTTC. Translating gives CASSYLAGENNEQFF.